Shown below are 5 T cell receptor beta chains from a single sample sequenced in a study of PD-1 blockade in classical Hodgkin lymphoma. The time point denotes: cycle 4 day 1 (C4D1), after about 6 weeks of nivolumab. Every patient was affected by relapse after autologous stem cell transplantation, while exposure to brentuximab vedotin was not uniform. This table comes from immunoSEQ multiplex PCR, and its TCRdb copy is limited to in-frame clones, with some not included. The table includes some 100,000 clones, 85% to 95% detected once. The source material was peripheral blood mononuclear cells (PBMCs), sampled before the fourth cycle of nivolumab. Receptor source: a human donor with classical Hodgkin lymphoma.

The V call is TRBV6-5, the J call TRBJ2-7, with D hard to call. This CDR3 is 12 amino acids long. Germline lookup yields CDR1 MNHEY and CDR2 SVGAGI. The V gene lost 8 bases and the J gene lost 3 bases, with 11 bases spanning the gap. Written as DNA, the CDR3 is TGTGCCAGCCGGTCATGGGGCTACGAGCAGTACTTC. Amino acid sequence: CASRSWGYEQYF.

This sequence joins TRBV10-3 and TRBJ2-2; 13 nucleotides align to TRBD2. The V gene end was trimmed by 10 bases and the J gene end by 1 base; junction bases not matched to a gene: 6. The CDR3 has 16 residues. The V gene's germline CDR1 is ENHRY and CDR2 SYGVKD. In DNA, the CDR3 is TGTGCCAGCTCCGGGACTAGCGGGATGAACACCGGGGAGCTGTTTTTT. Protein product: CASSGTSGMNTGELFF.

The CDR3 coding sequence is TGTGCCTGGGGTTTCCCGGGAGGAACTAGCGGGAGGAACGGGTTCTTC. This encodes CAWGFPGGTSGRNGFF. The rearrangement uses TRBV30 and TRBJ2-1; 12 nucleotides line up with TRBD2. Germline loops: CDR1 GTSNPN, CDR2 SVGIG (reference sequence). Trimming removed 5 bases from V and 15 bases from J; junction bases left unmatched: 20. This CDR3 spans 16 amino acids. Combining the CDR3 with reference TRBV30 and TRBJ2-1 gives the whole variable domain SQTIHQWPATLVQPVGSPLSLECTVEGTSNPNLYWYRQAAGRGLQLLFYSVGIGQISSEVPQNLSASRPQDRQFILSSKKLLLSDSGFYLCAWGFPGGTSGRNGFFGPGTRLTVL.

There are a few counts of this clone. This chain joins TRBV19 and TRBJ1-2, with TRBD1 matching over 8 bases. This CDR3 contains 16 residues. Looked up from germline, CDR1 is LNHDA and CDR2 is SQIVND (reference sequence). Germline trimming cut 5 bases from V and 4 bases from J; bases unmatched to any gene: 12. The CDR3 DNA sequence: TGTGCCAGTAGTTTAGCCGGACAGGGCGATATCTATGGCTACACCTTC. Translation gives CASSLAGQGDIYGYTF.

V gene TRBV19 combines with J gene TRBJ1-1, with 7 bases lining up with TRBD1. V was clipped by 3 bases and J by 4 bases; unmatched bases: 14. CDR1 is LNHDA and CDR2 is SQIVND in the germline V gene (reference sequence). The CDR3 has 17 amino acids. The CDR3 is CASSIAGGGFRGTEAFF. The CDR3 DNA follows: TGTGCCAGTAGTATTGCAGGGGGAGGCTTTAGGGGCACTGAAGCTTTCTTT.